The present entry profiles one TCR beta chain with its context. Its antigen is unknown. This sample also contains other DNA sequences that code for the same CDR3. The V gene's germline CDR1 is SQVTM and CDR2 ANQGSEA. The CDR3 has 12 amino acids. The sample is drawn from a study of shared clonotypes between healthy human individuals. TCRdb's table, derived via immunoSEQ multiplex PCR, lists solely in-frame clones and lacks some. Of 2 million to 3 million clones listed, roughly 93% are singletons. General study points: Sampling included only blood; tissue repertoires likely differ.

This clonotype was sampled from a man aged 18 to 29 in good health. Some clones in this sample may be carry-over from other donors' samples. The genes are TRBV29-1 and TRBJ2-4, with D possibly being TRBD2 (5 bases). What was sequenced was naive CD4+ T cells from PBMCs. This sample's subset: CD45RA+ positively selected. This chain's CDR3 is CGKRVAKNIQYF. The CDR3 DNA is TGCGGTAAGAGGGTGGCCAAAAACATTCAGTACTTC. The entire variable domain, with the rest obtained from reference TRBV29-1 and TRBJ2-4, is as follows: SAVISQKPSRDICQRGTSLTIQCQVDSQVTMMFWYRQQPGQSLTLIATANQGSEATYESGFVIDKFPISRPNLTFSTLTVSNMSPEDSSIYLCGKRVAKNIQYFGAGTRLSVL.